This T cell receptor beta chain was observed in a study of T cell responses to AZD1222 COVID-19 vaccine. Details on this clone: Its antigen is unknown.

Trimming stripped 7 bases from V and 0 bases from J, with 16 bases between. CDR1 is LNHDA and CDR2 is SQIVND in the germline V gene (reference sequence). The CDR3 length is 16 residues. The data were produced by immunoSEQ multiplex PCR, yet TCRdb's version contains in-frame clones alone and is incomplete. The sample lists over 100,000 clones, roughly 90% occurring once. Findings and caveats of the study: At baseline, seropositivity was found in only six or seven AZD1222 recipients. Repertoires were collected only later (after the peak T cell response had occurred).

The TCR sequence derives from an adult in good health. This sample comprised peripheral blood, obtained on day 0 of AZD1222 vaccination. The V and J genes are TRBV19 and TRBJ1-5; D might be TRBD1 (6 bases). This chain's CDR3 is CASTSRGDISNQPQHF. The DNA of the CDR3 is TGTGCCAGTACCTCTCGGGGGGACATTAGCAATCAGCCCCAGCATTTT.